Detailed here is one T cell receptor beta chain. The clone's antigen remains unknown. Per-base qualities were not stored, and no clone one base away is much larger. The CDR3 regions of human TCRbeta chains were subjected to immunosequencing. Per the authors' processing: TCRs in the repertoires were compared against a reference library of SARS-CoV-2-specific TCRs that had been generated with the MIRA antigen-specificity platform. Breadth was defined as the fraction of unique TCRs that were SARS-CoV-2-associated. Depth was defined as the fraction of total T cells that were SARS-CoV-2-associated. Using the MIRA data, each spike-specific TCR was mapped to the spike region that the TCR reacts to and placed in a CD4 or CD8 class. Log10-transformed breadth and depth values were compared by one-way ANOVA with Sidak's multiple comparisons tests. TCRdb took over this immuneACCESS table, retaining in-frame rearrangements with V and J assigned. Such tables are incomplete; in checked studies, under half of the missing clones stem from an unresolved V gene, and the remainder is unexplained. D and trimming come from the DNA, and the V and J calls and clone size come from that table. The sample table holds 150,000 to 200,000 clones, of which approximately 90% were seen once. The top ten hold approximately 2.9% of the sample.

From the cysteine through the phenylalanine, the CDR3 covers 14 amino acids. The retained sequence is limited to the CDR3, 42 bases, with the frame set at the first base. Trimming removed 6 bases from V and 4 bases from J, leaving 16 bases between the germline ends. The germline V gene sets CDR1 to SGHAT and CDR2 to FQNNGV. The sample is drawn from a study of T cell responses to AZD1222 COVID-19 vaccine (dated by TCRdb to about 2021). For the study in its entirety: AZD1222 recipients whose second dose came at about 4 weeks and those whose second dose came at about 12 weeks were combined into one group, since spike-specific TCR depth and breadth did not differ between the two schedules. TCR sequencing covered roughly 230 trial participants: some 210 given two doses of AZD1222 and 26 given two doses of MenACWY control vaccine. Trial participants were enrolled into age subgroups of 18-55, 56-69 and 70-plus years, which contained approximately 150, 28 and 58 TCR-sequenced participants, respectively. General findings and caveats noted by the study authors: Spike-specific TCR breadth and depth rose significantly after two AZD1222 doses compared with day 0 and with MenACWY recipients. The whole spike protein was spanned by vaccine-associated CD4 TCRs, and dominant responses were seen in regions 160-218 and 743-854. Reportedly, almost half of the unique spike-specific TCRs recognized epitopes lying outside the regions that are mutated in the B.1.351 and B.1.1.7 variants. Because no samples from the day 14 peak response were available, repertoires could be characterized only after the peak T cell response. Participants were mostly white British and included more females than males, and it was suggested by the authors that clonal diversity may have been underestimated. The 56-69-year group was small, and its depth increase did not reach significance, likely because of low power. Conclusions about previously exposed vaccinees are limited, since just 5 or 6 AZD1222 recipients were seropositive for SARS-CoV-2 at baseline.

What this sample's time point label stands for: baseline before first vaccination. Vaccinee samples were obtained from the UK trials COV001 and COV002, which included a single-blind randomized controlled phase 2/3 trial of AZD1222 (ChAdOx1 nCoV-19) in healthy adults. For TCRbeta chain sequencing, PBMC samples were collected from trial participants at day 0 and at day 28 after the second dose. The receptor was isolated from an adult in good health. Recombination linked TRBV11-2 to TRBJ2-7; the D element could tentatively be TRBD1 or TRBD2, as 5 bases agree for each. This specimen consisted of peripheral blood, obtained on day 0 of AZD1222 vaccination. The DNA sequence is TGTGCCAGCAGTTTCATACGGGGCGCGTACGAGCAGTACTTC. This yields the protein CASSFIRGAYEQYF. Supplemented by the reference TRBV11-2 and TRBJ2-7 proteins around the CDR3, the complete variable domain is EAGVAQSPRYKIIEKRQSVAFWCNPISGHATLYWYQQILGQGPKLLIQFQNNGVVDDSQLPKDRFSAERLKGVDSTLKIQPAKLEDSAVYLCASSFIRGAYEQYFGPGTRLTVT.